These T cell receptor beta chains were read from a single sample in a study of blood T cell repertoires in COVID-19. Produced via immunoSEQ multiplex PCR; TCRdb's table is partial and in-frame only. Altogether approximately 160,000 clones are present, under 85% being singletons, with the ten largest covering 2.5% to 3.5%. Sample: peripheral blood. The receptors here all came from a man in his 70s with acute or convalescent COVID-19. Each CDR3 is given with its conserved first and last residue. The D gene is left open where the match is weak. Where a row states a size, it is once, few, many or the class of an expanded clone; other rows omit it.

clone_size,d_call,j_call,v_call,cdr3_aa,cdr3_nt
.,.,TRBJ2-5,TRBV7-3,CASSPGSWETQYF,TGTGCCAGCAGCCCAGGAAGTTGGGAGACCCAGTACTTC
.,.,TRBJ1-4,TRBV5-1,CASRPQGATNEKLFF,TGCGCCAGCAGACCCCAGGGTGCAACTAATGAAAAACTGTTTTTT
.,.,TRBJ2-3,TRBV27,CASSLSTGGAGDTQYF,TGTGCCAGCAGTTTATCGACCGGAGGGGCGGGAGATACGCAGTATTTT
.,TRBD2,TRBJ2-1,TRBV12-3/TRBV12-4,CAAGEIGNEQFF,TGTGCGGCGGGGGAGATAGGGAATGAGCAGTTCTTC
.,TRBD1,TRBJ1-4,TRBV5-5,CASSTDRISATNEKLFF,TGTGCCAGCAGCACGGACAGGATCTCTGCAACTAATGAAAAACTGTTTTTT
once,TRBD2,TRBJ2-7,TRBV13,CASSVGTNYEQYF,TGTGCCAGCAGCGTCGGGACTAACTACGAGCAGTACTTC
.,TRBD1,TRBJ1-5,TRBV3-1/TRBV3-2,CASSQDSRGNQPQHF,TGTGCCAGCAGCCAAGATTCCAGGGGGAATCAGCCCCAGCATTTT
few,.,TRBJ2-3,TRBV30,CASPERDTDTQYF,TGTGCCTCCCCGGAGAGGGACACAGATACGCAGTATTTT
.,TRBD2,TRBJ2-7,TRBV11-3,CASSSRTSGRGDEQYF,TGTGCCAGCAGCTCACGGACTAGCGGGAGGGGTGACGAGCAGTACTTC
once,.,TRBJ1-1,TRBV11-2,CASSLVISRTEAFF,TGTGCCAGCAGCTTAGTGATATCGCGGACTGAAGCTTTCTTT
.,TRBD1,TRBJ2-7,TRBV6-5,CASSIRDSYEQYF,TGTGCCAGCAGTATCCGGGACAGCTACGAGCAGTACTTC
few,.,TRBJ2-7,TRBV7-2,CASSLAIYAIYEQYF,TGTGCCAGCAGCTTAGCCATCTACGCCATCTACGAGCAGTACTTC
.,TRBD1,TRBJ1-2,TRBV7-9,CASSPDDRGNGYTF,TGTGCCAGCAGCCCAGATGACAGGGGGAATGGCTACACCTTC
.,TRBD2,TRBJ2-1,TRBV15,CATSRLAGPLGEQFF,TGTGCCACCAGCAGACTAGCGGGGCCTTTGGGTGAGCAGTTCTTC
.,.,TRBJ1-1,TRBV5-1,CASSLDRFVAFF,TGCGCCAGCAGCTTGGACAGGTTCGTTGCTTTCTTT
few,TRBD2,TRBJ2-5,TRBV7-8,CASRLGTSGGRQTQYF,TGTGCCAGCAGACTCGGGACTAGCGGGGGTCGGCAGACCCAGTACTTC
.,TRBD2,TRBJ2-1,TRBV12-5,CASGLVRLAGESPTYNEQFF,TGTGCTAGTGGTTTGGTACGACTAGCGGGAGAGAGTCCCACCTACAATGAGCAGTTCTTC
.,.,TRBJ1-3,TRBV7-2,CASRGTNSGNTIYF,TGTGCCAGCAGAGGGACAAACTCTGGAAACACCATATATTTT
once,.,TRBJ1-6,TRBV6-6,CASSRAGVILNSPLHF,TGTGCCAGCAGTCGAGCAGGGGTGATTCTCAATTCACCCCTCCACTTT
.,TRBD1,TRBJ2-2,TRBV5-8,CASTDRGHTGELFF,TGTGCCAGCACGGACAGGGGACACACCGGGGAGCTGTTTTTT
.,.,TRBJ1-1,TRBV6-4,CASSESPGQRGTEAFF,TGTGCCAGCAGTGAATCTCCCGGACAGAGAGGCACTGAAGCTTTCTTT
.,TRBD1,TRBJ2-7,TRBV19,CASRSQTGVQYYEQYF,TGTGCCAGTAGGAGCCAGACAGGGGTTCAATACTACGAGCAGTACTTC
few,.,TRBJ2-2,TRBV7-2,CASAATSLPGELFF,TGTGCCAGCGCCGCTACTAGCTTGCCCGGGGAGCTGTTTTTT
.,.,TRBJ2-7,TRBV5-1,CASSSMDRTYEQYF,TGCGCCAGCAGCTCCATGGACAGAACCTACGAGCAGTACTTC
.,.,TRBJ1-1,TRBV6-5,CASKPMSGNTEAFF,TGTGCCAGCAAACCGATGAGTGGGAACACTGAAGCTTTCTTT